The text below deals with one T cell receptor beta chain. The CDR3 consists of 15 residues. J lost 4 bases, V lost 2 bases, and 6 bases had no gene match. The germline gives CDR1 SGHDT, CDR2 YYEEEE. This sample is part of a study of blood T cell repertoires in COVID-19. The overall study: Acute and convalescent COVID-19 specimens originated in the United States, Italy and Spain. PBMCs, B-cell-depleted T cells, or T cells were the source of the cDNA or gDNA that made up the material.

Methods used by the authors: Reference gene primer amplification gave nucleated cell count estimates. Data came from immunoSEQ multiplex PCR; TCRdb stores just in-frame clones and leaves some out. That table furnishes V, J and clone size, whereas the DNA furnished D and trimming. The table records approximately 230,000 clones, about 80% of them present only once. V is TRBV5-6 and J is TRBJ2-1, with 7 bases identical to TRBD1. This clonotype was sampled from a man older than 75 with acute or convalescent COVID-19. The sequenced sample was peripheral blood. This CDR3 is CASSLMTGIYNEQFF. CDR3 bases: TGTGCCAGCAGCTTAATGACAGGGATTTACAATGAGCAGTTCTTC.